This note documents a single TCR beta chain sequence. As yet, its antigen is unknown. The data were obtained in a study of Graves' ophthalmopathy and Graves' hyperthyroidism. About the research overall: At initial diagnosis, peripheral blood was obtained, and this preceded any treatment. Study conclusions and caveats: Most expanded clonotypes from thyroid (those above 0.001 frequency) were also found in blood.

TCR beta CDR3 amplification used RNA transcripts. In the first round, RT-PCR was carried out with HTBI primers, and a multiplex PCR formed the second round. TCRdb processed the multiplex PCR reads anew with MiXCR; each CDR3 protein has one entry. The sample lists 400,000 or so distinct CDR3 sequences, approximately 18% occurring once. Isolation of PBMCs was performed using 10 ml of fresh peripheral blood. Specimen: peripheral blood. The TCR sequence derives from an adult woman with stable Graves' hyperthyroidism.

Written as DNA, the CDR3 is TGCAGCGTTGAAGATGGGAACACGGGGGGTTGCAATCAGCCCCAGCATTTT. It codes for CSVEDGNTGGCNQPQHF. The V gene is TRBV29-1, the J gene TRBJ1-5; a weak D match, TRBD1 (5 bases). V dropped 0 bases and J dropped 2 bases, with 17 bases sitting between them. The CDR3 length is 17 residues. Germline V lookup: CDR1 SQVTM, CDR2 ANQGSEA. Variable domain in full (rest from reference TRBV29-1 and TRBJ1-5): SAVISQKPSRDICQRGTSLTIQCQVDSQVTMMFWYRQQPGQSLTLIATANQGSEATYESGFVIDKFPISRPNLTFSTLTVSNMSPEDSSIYLCSVEDGNTGGCNQPQHFGDGTRLSIL.